The sequence of this TCR beta chain was determined in a study of cytomegalovirus exposure and HLA in healthy donors. A multiplex PCR was run with 60 Vbeta primers and 13 Jbeta primers. Clones were read by immunoSEQ multiplex PCR, and TCRdb kept only the in-frame ones, dropping some. The sample has around 99,000 clones, roughly four fifths seen once; the top ten hold more than 2%. J gave up 5 bases and V 4 bases, and 4 bases lay outside the gene matches. This CDR3 is 14 amino acids long. Germline V CDR1 and CDR2: SGHRS, YFSETQ. The sequencing sample was made of PBMCs. This TCR was recovered from a man between 18 and 29 years old in good health and CMV-seronegative. The chain joins TRBV5-1 to TRBJ2-5; 11 bases map to TRBD1. The CDR3 sequence: CASSRTGGGETQYF. In DNA, the CDR3 is TGCGCCAGCAGCAGGACAGGGGGCGGTGAGACCCAGTACTTC.